The rows below give T cell receptor beta chains drawn from one sample of a study of OX40 agonist ivuxolimab in advanced cancers. The repertoire was sequenced with immunoSEQ multiplex PCR; TCRdb's copy has only in-frame clones and lacks some. The sample contains under 85,000 clones, roughly 77% of which appear only once. The starting material was CD4+ or CD8+ T cells sorted from blood, obtained in a trial of the OX40 agonist ivuxolimab. The origin of the receptors is an adult with an advanced solid tumor such as melanoma, head and neck, liver or kidney cancer. CDR3s leave out the opening cysteine and the closing phenylalanine or tryptophan. Clone size is not always given. Where it is, it says once, few, many or a class for expanded clones.

CDR3aa: ASSELLAGVTDTQY; len: 14; j_gene: TRBJ2-3; v_gene: TRBV18; abundance: -
CDR3aa: ASSRSGAYNEQF; len: 12; j_gene: TRBJ2-1; v_gene: TRBV7-2; abundance: -
CDR3aa: ASSDQGVATQY; len: 11; j_gene: TRBJ2-5; v_gene: TRBV10-1; abundance: -
CDR3aa: ASSYTVEPPYGYT; len: 13; j_gene: TRBJ1-2; v_gene: TRBV6-5; abundance: -
CDR3aa: ASRHRDRGDIQY; len: 12; j_gene: TRBJ2-4; v_gene: TRBV12-2; abundance: -
CDR3aa: SVDRGSTDTQY; len: 11; j_gene: TRBJ2-3; v_gene: TRBV29-1; abundance: -
CDR3aa: ATSRVGGLYEQY; len: 12; j_gene: TRBJ2-7; v_gene: TRBV15; abundance: -
CDR3aa: ASSYQGIDTQY; len: 11; j_gene: TRBJ2-3; v_gene: TRBV6-6; abundance: -
CDR3aa: ASSQVMSETQY; len: 11; j_gene: TRBJ2-5; v_gene: TRBV4-1; abundance: once
CDR3aa: AWSVGLGQPQH; len: 11; j_gene: TRBJ1-5; v_gene: TRBV30; abundance: -
CDR3aa: ASSDSNGRNYNEQF; len: 14; j_gene: TRBJ2-1; v_gene: TRBV6-4; abundance: -
CDR3aa: ASNQGIGPEAF; len: 11; j_gene: TRBJ1-1; v_gene: TRBV19; abundance: -
CDR3aa: ASSFGQGNTEAF; len: 12; j_gene: TRBJ1-1; v_gene: TRBV11-2; abundance: -
CDR3aa: ASTLGGGETQY; len: 11; j_gene: TRBJ2-5; v_gene: TRBV5-1; abundance: once
CDR3aa: ASSPPEGGNTEAF; len: 13; j_gene: TRBJ1-1; v_gene: TRBV18; abundance: -
CDR3aa: ASSIGPGGSPLH; len: 12; j_gene: TRBJ1-6; v_gene: TRBV19; abundance: -
CDR3aa: ASTERGGTETQY; len: 12; j_gene: TRBJ2-5; v_gene: TRBV7-9; abundance: -
CDR3aa: ASSLGPSLGEWNTGELF; len: 17; j_gene: TRBJ2-2; v_gene: TRBV13; abundance: -
CDR3aa: ASSLAGGRDYGYT; len: 13; j_gene: TRBJ1-2; v_gene: TRBV11-3; abundance: -
CDR3aa: ASSLVSGSNYEQF; len: 13; j_gene: TRBJ2-1; v_gene: TRBV5-8; abundance: few
CDR3aa: ASSSPGSTEAF; len: 11; j_gene: TRBJ1-1; v_gene: TRBV7-3; abundance: -
CDR3aa: ASSPQGGTEAF; len: 11; j_gene: TRBJ1-1; v_gene: TRBV7-2; abundance: once
CDR3aa: ASSFGWEDEQY; len: 11; j_gene: TRBJ2-7; v_gene: TRBV7-9; abundance: -
CDR3aa: ASSSTQYSTDTQY; len: 13; j_gene: TRBJ2-3; v_gene: TRBV6-6; abundance: -
CDR3aa: ASSWTDRRDEQF; len: 12; j_gene: TRBJ2-1; v_gene: TRBV7-8; abundance: -
CDR3aa: ASSVTGTDYGANVLT; len: 15; j_gene: TRBJ2-6; v_gene: TRBV4-2; abundance: -
CDR3aa: ASSKAPQGVGTEAF; len: 14; j_gene: TRBJ1-1; v_gene: TRBV6-6; abundance: -
CDR3aa: ASSMTVTRGYEQY; len: 13; j_gene: TRBJ2-7; v_gene: TRBV5-1; abundance: -
CDR3aa: ASHLQGAGVFDEQF; len: 14; j_gene: TRBJ2-1; v_gene: TRBV5-1; abundance: once
CDR3aa: ASSLATSSYNEQF; len: 13; j_gene: TRBJ2-1; v_gene: TRBV18; abundance: -
CDR3aa: ASSPSGLTGEQF; len: 12; j_gene: TRBJ2-1; v_gene: TRBV18; abundance: -
CDR3aa: AINGQDNGELF; len: 11; j_gene: TRBJ2-2; v_gene: TRBV10-3; abundance: -